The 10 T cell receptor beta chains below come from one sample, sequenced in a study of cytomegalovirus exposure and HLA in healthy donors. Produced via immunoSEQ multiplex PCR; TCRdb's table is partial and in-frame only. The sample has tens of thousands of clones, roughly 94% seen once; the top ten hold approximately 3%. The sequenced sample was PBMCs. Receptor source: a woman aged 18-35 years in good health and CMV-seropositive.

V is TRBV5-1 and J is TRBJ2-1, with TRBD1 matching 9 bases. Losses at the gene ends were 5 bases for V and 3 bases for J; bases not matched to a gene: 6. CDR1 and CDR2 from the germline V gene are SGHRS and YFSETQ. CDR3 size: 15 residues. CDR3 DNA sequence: TGCGCCAGCAGTCTGAGGGACAGGGACTACAATGAGCAGTTCTTC. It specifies CASSLRDRDYNEQFF.

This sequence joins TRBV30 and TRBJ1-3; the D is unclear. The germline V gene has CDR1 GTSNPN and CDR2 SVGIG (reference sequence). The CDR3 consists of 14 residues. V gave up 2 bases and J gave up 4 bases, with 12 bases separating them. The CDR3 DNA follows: TGTGCCTGGAGTCGCGGCCCCGGCGGAAACACCATATATTTT. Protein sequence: CAWSRGPGGNTIYF. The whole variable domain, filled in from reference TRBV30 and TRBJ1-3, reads SQTIHQWPATLVQPVGSPLSLECTVEGTSNPNLYWYRQAAGRGLQLLFYSVGIGQISSEVPQNLSASRPQDRQFILSSKKLLLSDSGFYLCAWSRGPGGNTIYFGEGSWLTVV.

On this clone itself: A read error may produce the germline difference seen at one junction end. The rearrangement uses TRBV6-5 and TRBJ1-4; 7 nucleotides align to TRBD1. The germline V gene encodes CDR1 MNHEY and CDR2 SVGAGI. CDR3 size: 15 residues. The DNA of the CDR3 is TGTGCCAGCAGTGACTCGGACAGGTTGTATGAAAAACTGTTTTTT. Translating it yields CASSDSDRLYEKLFF.

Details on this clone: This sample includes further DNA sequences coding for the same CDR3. The DNA of the CDR3 is TGTGCCAGCAGTTTGAGGGGGATAAGGTCCTACGAGCAGTACTTC. It translates to CASSLRGIRSYEQYF. The chain combines TRBV28 with TRBJ2-7; the D gene is possibly TRBD1 (6 bases). The V gene's germline CDR1 is MDHEN and CDR2 SYDVKM. The CDR3 has 15 amino acids. V lost 3 bases, J lost 1 base, and 13 bases lay in between.

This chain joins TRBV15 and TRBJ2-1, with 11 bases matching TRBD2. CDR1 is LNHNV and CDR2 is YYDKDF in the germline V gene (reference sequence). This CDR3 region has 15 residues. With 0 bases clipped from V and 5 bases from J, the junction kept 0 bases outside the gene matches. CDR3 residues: CATSRDSGGDNEQFF. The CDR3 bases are TGTGCCACCAGCAGAGATAGCGGGGGGGACAATGAGCAGTTCTTC.

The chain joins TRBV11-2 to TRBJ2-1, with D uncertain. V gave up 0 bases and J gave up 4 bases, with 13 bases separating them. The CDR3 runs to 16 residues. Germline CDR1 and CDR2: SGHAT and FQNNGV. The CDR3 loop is CASSLDGGQRYNEQFF. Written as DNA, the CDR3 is TGTGCCAGCAGCTTAGATGGTGGGCAAAGGTACAATGAGCAGTTCTTC.

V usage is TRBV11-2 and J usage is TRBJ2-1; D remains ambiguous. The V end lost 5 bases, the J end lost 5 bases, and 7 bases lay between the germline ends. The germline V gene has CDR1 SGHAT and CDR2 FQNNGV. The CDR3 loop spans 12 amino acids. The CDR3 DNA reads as TGTGCCAGCAGCCCCGGAGACAATGAGCAGTTCTTC. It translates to CASSPGDNEQFF.

The CDR3 coding sequence is TGTGCCAGCAGTGCTACAGAGCAAGAGACCCAGTACTTC. Protein product: CASSATEQETQYF. The chain combines TRBV2 with TRBJ2-5; D unclear. Germline V lookup: CDR1 SNHLY, CDR2 FYNNEI. Trimming took 4 bases from V and 2 from J, leaving 8 bases between them. The CDR3 extends over 13 amino acids.

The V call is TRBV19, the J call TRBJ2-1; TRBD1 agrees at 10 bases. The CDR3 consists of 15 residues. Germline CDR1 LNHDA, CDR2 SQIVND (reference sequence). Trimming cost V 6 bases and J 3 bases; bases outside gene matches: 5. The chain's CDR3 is CASSFRTGGYNEQFF. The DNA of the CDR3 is TGTGCCAGTAGCTTCCGGACAGGGGGCTACAATGAGCAGTTCTTC.

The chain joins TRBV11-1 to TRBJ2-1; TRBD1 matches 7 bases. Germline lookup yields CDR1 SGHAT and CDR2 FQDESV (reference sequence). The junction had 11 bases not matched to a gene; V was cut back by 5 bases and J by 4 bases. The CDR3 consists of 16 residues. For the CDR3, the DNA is TGTGCCAGCAGCCCGCGGCGGACAGGTGTTTACAATGAGCAGTTCTTC. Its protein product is CASSPRRTGVYNEQFF.